This is a list of T cell receptor beta chains from one sample in a study of lymphopenia after photon versus proton radiotherapy. Repertoires were generated with immunoSEQ multiplex PCR, while TCRdb's copy carries only in-frame clones and drops some. The sample gives approximately 3,500 clones, around four fifths of which show up once; around half is in the top ten. The specimen comprised peripheral blood, sampled from a patient treated with proton-based radiotherapy. These receptors were collected from an elderly man with esophageal cancer. Each CDR3 is given with its conserved first and last residue. Each record gives: clone size, J gene, D gene, V gene, CDR3 protein, CDR3 DNA. D genes are given only for firm matches. Where a row states a size, it is once, few, many or the class of an expanded clone; other rows omit it.

clone size: NA; J gene: TRBJ2-3; D gene: NA; V gene: TRBV7-3; CDR3 protein: CASSLPGKTDTQYF; CDR3 DNA: TGTGCCAGCAGCTTACCGGGGAAAACAGATACGCAGTATTTT
clone size: few; J gene: TRBJ2-5; D gene: NA; V gene: TRBV29-1; CDR3 protein: CSVEDWRDQETQYF; CDR3 DNA: TGCAGCGTTGAAGATTGGCGGGACCAAGAGACCCAGTACTTC
clone size: NA; J gene: TRBJ1-6; D gene: NA; V gene: TRBV6-4; CDR3 protein: CASRTSVNDNSPLHF; CDR3 DNA: TGTGCCAGCAGAACTAGCGTTAATGACAATTCACCCCTCCACTTT
clone size: NA; J gene: TRBJ2-1; D gene: NA; V gene: TRBV5-4; CDR3 protein: CASSLWLGATYNEQFF; CDR3 DNA: TGTGCCAGCAGCTTGTGGCTGGGGGCGACCTACAATGAGCAGTTCTTC
clone size: NA; J gene: TRBJ2-3; D gene: NA; V gene: TRBV27; CDR3 protein: CASSLRPGSTDTQYF; CDR3 DNA: TGTGCCAGCAGTTTACGGCCAGGAAGCACAGATACGCAGTATTTT
clone size: NA; J gene: TRBJ2-5; D gene: NA; V gene: TRBV7-6; CDR3 protein: CASSQEETQYF; CDR3 DNA: TGTGCCAGCTCACAGGAGGAGACCCAGTACTTC
clone size: once; J gene: TRBJ2-2; D gene: TRBD2; V gene: TRBV29-1; CDR3 protein: CSGSEREYTGELFF; CDR3 DNA: TGCAGCGGTTCCGAGCGGGAATACACCGGGGAGCTGTTTTTT
clone size: NA; J gene: TRBJ2-7; D gene: NA; V gene: TRBV7-9; CDR3 protein: CASSLSGNSYEQYF; CDR3 DNA: TGTGCCAGCAGCTTATCAGGGAATTCCTACGAGCAGTACTTC
clone size: few; J gene: TRBJ1-1; D gene: NA; V gene: TRBV4-2; CDR3 protein: CASSLDLTGNTEAFF; CDR3 DNA: TGTGCCAGCAGCTTAGATTTAACAGGGAACACTGAAGCTTTCTTT
clone size: NA; J gene: TRBJ2-2; D gene: TRBD2; V gene: TRBV25-1; CDR3 protein: CASSGLAGGNTGELFF; CDR3 DNA: TGTGCCAGCAGTGGGCTAGCGGGGGGAAACACCGGGGAGCTGTTTTTT
clone size: NA; J gene: TRBJ2-7; D gene: NA; V gene: TRBV14; CDR3 protein: CASSQDRHEQYF; CDR3 DNA: TGTGCCAGCAGCCAAGATCGCCACGAGCAGTACTTC
clone size: NA; J gene: TRBJ1-6; D gene: NA; V gene: TRBV14; CDR3 protein: CASSQEQVPLTSPLHF; CDR3 DNA: TGTGCCAGCAGCCAAGAACAGGTACCCCTAACTTCACCCCTCCACTTT
clone size: NA; J gene: TRBJ2-2; D gene: TRBD2; V gene: TRBV5-1; CDR3 protein: CASSPGTSGNTGELFF; CDR3 DNA: TGCGCCAGCAGCCCGGGGACTAGCGGGAACACCGGGGAGCTGTTTTTT
clone size: NA; J gene: TRBJ2-7; D gene: NA; V gene: TRBV29-1; CDR3 protein: CSASYREPYEQYF; CDR3 DNA: TGCAGCGCTAGTTACCGGGAGCCCTACGAGCAGTACTTC
clone size: NA; J gene: TRBJ1-3; D gene: NA; V gene: TRBV6-5; CDR3 protein: CASREFSGNTIYF; CDR3 DNA: TGTGCCAGCAGGGAATTCTCTGGAAACACCATATATTTT
clone size: NA; J gene: TRBJ1-1; D gene: NA; V gene: TRBV4-2; CDR3 protein: CASSFLGKAFF; CDR3 DNA: TGTGCCAGCAGCTTTTTAGGGAAAGCTTTCTTT
clone size: few; J gene: TRBJ2-6; D gene: NA; V gene: TRBV1; CDR3 protein: CTSSAQSRANVLTF; CDR3 DNA: TGCACCAGCAGTGCACAAAGTCGGGCCAACGTCCTGACTTTC
clone size: NA; J gene: TRBJ2-5; D gene: NA; V gene: TRBV9; CDR3 protein: CASSLVRRQRETQYF; CDR3 DNA: TGTGCCAGCAGCTTAGTTCGGAGGCAGCGGGAGACCCAGTACTTC
clone size: NA; J gene: TRBJ2-3; D gene: NA; V gene: TRBV7-2; CDR3 protein: CASSLMGDSTDTQYF; CDR3 DNA: TGTGCCAGCAGCTTAATGGGCGACTCCACAGATACGCAGTATTTT
clone size: few; J gene: TRBJ2-7; D gene: TRBD1; V gene: TRBV6-5; CDR3 protein: CASSYSGTGLYEQYF; CDR3 DNA: TGTGCCAGCAGTTACTCCGGGACAGGGCTCTACGAGCAGTACTTC